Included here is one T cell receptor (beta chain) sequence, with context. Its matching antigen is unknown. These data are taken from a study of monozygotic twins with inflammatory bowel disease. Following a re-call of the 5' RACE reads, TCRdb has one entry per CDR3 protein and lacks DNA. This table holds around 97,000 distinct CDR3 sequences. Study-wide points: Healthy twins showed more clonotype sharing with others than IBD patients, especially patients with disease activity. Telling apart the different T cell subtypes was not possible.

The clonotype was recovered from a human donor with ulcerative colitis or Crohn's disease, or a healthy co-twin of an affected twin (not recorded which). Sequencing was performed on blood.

The chain's CDR3 is CASSLARMQVNSPLHF. The chain has TRBV11-2 and TRBJ1-6. Germline assignment: CDR1 SGHAT and CDR2 FQNNGV. The CDR3 covers 16 residues.